Shown below are 17 T cell receptor beta chains from a single sample sequenced in a study of blood T cell repertoires in COVID-19. Profiling relied on immunoSEQ multiplex PCR, and the TCRdb table lists in-frame clones only, not all of them. The sample has roughly 240,000 clones; 90% are singletons. Sequenced input: PBMCs or T cells enriched from blood (not recorded which). The source of these receptors is a man over 45 who had been exposed to COVID-19.

The V gene is TRBV28, the J gene TRBJ2-1; 11 nucleotides match TRBD2. Germline CDR1 and CDR2: MDHEN and SYDVKM. CDR3 size: 16 residues. V was clipped by 5 bases and J by 3 bases; unmatched bases: 6. The CDR3 protein is CASSRVAGGHYNEQFF. The CDR3 DNA sequence: TGTGCCAGCAGTCGGGTAGCGGGAGGGCACTACAATGAGCAGTTCTTC.

The V call is TRBV6-1, the J call TRBJ1-6, with no clear D. Germline CDR1 MNHNS, CDR2 SASEGT. V was shortened by 2 bases and J by 8 bases, with 10 bases between the two germline ends. The CDR3 length is 14 residues. The CDR3 DNA reads as TGTGCCAGCAGTGAAATAGGGAGTGATTCACCCCTCCACTTT. This translates into CASSEIGSDSPLHF.

V usage is TRBV3-1 (or the pseudogene TRBV3-2) and J usage is TRBJ1-6, with no clear D. The CDR3 loop spans 15 amino acids. Between the trimmed V and J ends, which lost 0 bases and 7 bases, there was a span of 10 bases. CDR1 LGHDT and CDR2 YNNKEL come from the germline V gene (reference sequence). Here the CDR3 reads CASSQDLGVNSPLHF. The CDR3 DNA follows: TGTGCCAGCAGCCAAGATCTGGGAGTCAATTCACCCCTCCACTTT.

V usage is TRBV2 and J usage is TRBJ1-1, with D unclear. Germline-derived CDR1 and CDR2 are SNHLY and FYNNEI. V was pared by 4 bases and J by 6 bases, with 18 bases between. The CDR3 extends over 15 amino acids. CDR3 protein: CASSGSSPMFSEAFF. The CDR3 region has the DNA TGTGCCAGCAGTGGATCAAGTCCTATGTTTTCTGAAGCTTTCTTT.

The chain couples TRBV7-8 to TRBJ2-2, with D tentatively TRBD2 (6 bases). Per germline, CDR1 SGHVS and CDR2 FQNEAQ. The V gene lost 2 bases and the J gene lost 7 bases, with 20 bases spanning the gap. The CDR3 has 17 amino acids. The CDR3 sequence is CASSLRGPLALFGELFF. The DNA of the CDR3 is TGTGCCAGCAGCTTAAGAGGACCACTAGCCTTATTCGGGGAGCTGTTTTTT.

In this sample, this clone turned up once. The V call is TRBV5-5, the J call TRBJ1-6; D is undetermined. The CDR3 has 17 residues. Trimming cost V 0 bases and J 2 bases, with 12 bases left between them. The V gene's germline CDR1 is SGHKS and CDR2 YYEKEE (reference sequence). The CDR3 nucleotides are TGTGCCAGCAGCTTGGCGTTTTCCGGGGCCTATAATTCACCCCTCCACTTT. Protein product: CASSLAFSGAYNSPLHF.

The CDR3 is CASSSGVRGYTF. The CDR3 DNA follows: TGTGCCAGCAGTTCCGGGGTACGCGGCTACACCTTC. This chain joins TRBV28 and TRBJ1-2; D is uncertain. V dropped 4 bases and J dropped 8 bases, with 11 bases sitting between them. The germline gives CDR1 MDHEN, CDR2 SYDVKM. CDR3 length equals 12 residues.

This clone has only one observation. The rearrangement uses TRBV9 and TRBJ1-1, with a tentative D call TRBD1 (5 bases). The V end was cut by 4 bases, the J end by 2 bases, with 9 bases between. This CDR3 region has 13 residues. The germline CDR1 and CDR2 sequences are SGDLS and YYNGEE. The CDR3 loop is CASSNTGNTEAFF. The DNA of the CDR3 is TGTGCCAGCAGCAATACAGGTAACACTGAAGCTTTCTTT.

V usage is TRBV6-5 and J usage is TRBJ1-3, with 8 bases lining up with TRBD1. Germline V gives CDR1 MNHEY, CDR2 SVGAGI. The CDR3 runs 15 residues. After removal of 4 bases from V and 2 bases from J, the junction contained 4 bases not matched to a gene. The CDR3 sequence is CASSLEQGAGNTIYF. The CDR3, as DNA: TGTGCCAGCAGTTTGGAACAGGGGGCTGGAAACACCATATATTTT.

The chain carries TRBV19 and TRBJ1-5, with D possibly matching TRBD1 (5 bases). The CDR3 consists of 17 residues. From germline, CDR1 is LNHDA and CDR2 SQIVND (reference sequence). Trimming removed 2 bases at V and 2 bases at J, with 16 bases between. The CDR3 nucleotides read TGTGCCAGTAGTATACGAGGGACTTACGGTCGCAATCAGCCCCAGCATTTT. Translated, it gives CASSIRGTYGRNQPQHF.

Regarding this clone: With a much larger clone just one base away, this may be a read error. The V call is TRBV5-1, the J call TRBJ1-3, with D possibly being TRBD1 (5 bases). CDR1 is SGHRS and CDR2 is YFSETQ in the germline V gene. This CDR3 has 14 residues. The V gene lost 2 bases and the J gene lost 0 bases, with 6 bases spanning the gap. CDR3 sequence (DNA): TGCGCCAGCAGCTTCGACAGCTCTGGAAACACCATATATTTT. Amino acid sequence: CASSFDSSGNTIYF.

The rearrangement joins TRBV28 to TRBJ1-2; TRBD1 matches 10 bases. This CDR3 contains 17 residues. Germline V gene sequence: CDR1 MDHEN, CDR2 SYDVKM. V shed 6 bases, J shed 4 bases, and the junction held 14 bases outside the gene matches. The CDR3 spells CASRPGQGSWLVYGYTF. The CDR3, as DNA: TGTGCCAGCAGGCCGGGACAGGGGTCTTGGCTCGTCTATGGCTACACCTTC.

The CDR3 region is CASSGVRQGNYGYTF. The CDR3 DNA sequence: TGCGCCAGCAGCGGGGTGCGGCAGGGTAACTATGGCTACACCTTC. The chain joins TRBV5-1 to TRBJ1-2; a possible D gene is TRBD1 (5 bases). The CDR3 length is 15 residues. V lost 4 bases and J 1 base, leaving 14 bases between the germline ends. Germline V gene lookup returns CDR1 SGHRS and CDR2 YFSETQ.

The chain has TRBV5-5 and TRBJ1-2; D may be TRBD1 (5 bases). This CDR3 region has 12 residues. Germline V lookup: CDR1 SGHKS, CDR2 YYEKEE (reference sequence). Trimming removed 5 bases at V and 4 bases at J, with 9 bases between. The DNA of the CDR3 is TGTGCCAGCAGTTTCGACAGCTATGGCTACACCTTC. Amino acid sequence: CASSFDSYGYTF.

This chain joins TRBV5-1 and TRBJ2-1; maybe TRBD2 (6 bases). The germline V gene encodes CDR1 SGHRS and CDR2 YFSETQ. The V and J ends lost 0 bases and 6 bases respectively, with 7 bases between them. The CDR3 extends over 13 amino acids. The CDR3 sequence: CASSLAGSNEQFF. CDR3 sequence (DNA): TGCGCCAGCAGCTTGGCCGGGAGCAATGAGCAGTTCTTC.

V and J are TRBV12-3 or TRBV12-4 and TRBJ1-1; 9 nucleotides agree with TRBD1. Unmatched junction bases numbered 8, after V lost 4 bases and J lost 11 bases. The CDR3 length is 13 residues. The CDR3, as DNA: TGTGCCAGCAGTTCGGGACAGGGTTTATGGGCTTTCTTT. Translated, it gives CASSSGQGLWAFF.

The chain couples TRBV18 to TRBJ1-1; TRBD1 agrees at 7 bases. The CDR3 totals 16 residues. V lost 2 bases and J lost 3; bases outside the gene matches: 9. Per germline, CDR1 KGHSH and CDR2 LQKENI. CDR3 coding DNA: TGTGCCAGCTCACCAACTCCGACAGGGACGGACACTGAAGCTTTCTTT. The encoded protein is CASSPTPTGTDTEAFF.